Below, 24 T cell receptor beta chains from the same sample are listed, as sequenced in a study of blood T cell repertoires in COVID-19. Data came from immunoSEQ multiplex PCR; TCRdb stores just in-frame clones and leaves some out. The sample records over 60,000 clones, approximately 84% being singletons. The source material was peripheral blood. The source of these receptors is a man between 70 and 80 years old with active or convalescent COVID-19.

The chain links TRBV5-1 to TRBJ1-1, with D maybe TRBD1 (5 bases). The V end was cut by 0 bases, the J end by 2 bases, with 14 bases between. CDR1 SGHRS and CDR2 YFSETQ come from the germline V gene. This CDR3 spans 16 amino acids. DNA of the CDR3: TGCGCCAGCAGCTTGGGGGCGACAGCTTCCAACACTGAAGCTTTCTTT. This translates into CASSLGATASNTEAFF. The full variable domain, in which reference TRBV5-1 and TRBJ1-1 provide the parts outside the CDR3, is KAGVTQTPRYLIKTRGQQVTLSCSPISGHRSVSWYQQTPGQGLQFLFEYFSETQRNKGNFPGRFSGRQFSNSRSEMNVSTLELGDSALYLCASSLGATASNTEAFFGQGTRLTVV.

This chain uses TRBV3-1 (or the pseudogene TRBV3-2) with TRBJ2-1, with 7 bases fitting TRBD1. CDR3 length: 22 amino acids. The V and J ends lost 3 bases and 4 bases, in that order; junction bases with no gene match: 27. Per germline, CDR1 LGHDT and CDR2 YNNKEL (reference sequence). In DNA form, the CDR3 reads TGTGCCAGCAGCCACCCATCCGCCAAGATCTCGCCTAACAGGGGAACATACAATGAGCAGTTCTTC. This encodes CASSHPSAKISPNRGTYNEQFF.

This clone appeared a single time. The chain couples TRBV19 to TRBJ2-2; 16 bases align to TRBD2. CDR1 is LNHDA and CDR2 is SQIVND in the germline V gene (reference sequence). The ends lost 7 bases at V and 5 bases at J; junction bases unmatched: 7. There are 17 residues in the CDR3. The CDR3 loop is CASNLGLAGGTTGELFF. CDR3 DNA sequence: TGTGCCAGTAACTTGGGACTAGCGGGAGGGACAACCGGGGAGCTGTTTTTT. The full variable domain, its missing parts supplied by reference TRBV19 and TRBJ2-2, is DGGITQSPKYLFRKEGQNVTLSCEQNLNHDAMYWYRQDPGQGLRLIYYSQIVNDFQKGDIAEGYSVSREKKESFPLTVTSAQKNPTAFYLCASNLGLAGGTTGELFFGEGSRLTVL.

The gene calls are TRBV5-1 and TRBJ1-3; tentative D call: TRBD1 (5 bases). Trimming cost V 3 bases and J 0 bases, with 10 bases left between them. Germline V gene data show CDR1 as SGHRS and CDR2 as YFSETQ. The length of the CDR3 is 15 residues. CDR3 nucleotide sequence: TGCGCCAGCAGCTCCGGGGGTGCCTCTGGAAACACCATATATTTT. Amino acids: CASSSGGASGNTIYF.

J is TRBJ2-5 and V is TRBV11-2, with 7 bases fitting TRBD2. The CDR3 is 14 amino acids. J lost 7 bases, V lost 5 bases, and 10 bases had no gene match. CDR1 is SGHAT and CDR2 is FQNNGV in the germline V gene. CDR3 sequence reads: CASSDRDYSGTQYF. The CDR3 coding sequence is TGTGCCAGCAGCGACCGGGACTACAGTGGGACCCAGTACTTC. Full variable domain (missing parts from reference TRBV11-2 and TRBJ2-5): EAGVAQSPRYKIIEKRQSVAFWCNPISGHATLYWYQQILGQGPKLLIQFQNNGVVDDSQLPKDRFSAERLKGVDSTLKIQPAKLEDSAVYLCASSDRDYSGTQYFGPGTRLLVL.

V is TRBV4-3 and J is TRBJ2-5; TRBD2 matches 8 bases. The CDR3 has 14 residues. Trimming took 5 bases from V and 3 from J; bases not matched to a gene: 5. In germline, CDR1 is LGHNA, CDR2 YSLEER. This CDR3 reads CASSDGLAEETQYF. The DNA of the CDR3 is TGCGCCAGCAGCGACGGACTAGCCGAAGAGACCCAGTACTTC.

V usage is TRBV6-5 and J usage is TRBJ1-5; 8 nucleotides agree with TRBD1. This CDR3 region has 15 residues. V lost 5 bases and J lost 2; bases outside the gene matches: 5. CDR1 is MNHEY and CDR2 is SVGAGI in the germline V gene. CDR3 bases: TGTGCCAGCAGTCCCCAGGGGGCGGGCAATCAGCCCCAGCATTTT. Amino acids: CASSPQGAGNQPQHF.

The CDR3 protein is CASSQSAENYGYTF. The CDR3 DNA reads as TGCGCCAGCAGCCAATCCGCTGAGAACTATGGCTACACCTTC. The rearrangement joins TRBV4-1 to TRBJ1-2, with D uncertain. V lost 2 bases, J lost 2 bases, and 9 bases lay in between. This CDR3 region has 14 residues. Per germline, CDR1 MGHRA and CDR2 YSYEKL.

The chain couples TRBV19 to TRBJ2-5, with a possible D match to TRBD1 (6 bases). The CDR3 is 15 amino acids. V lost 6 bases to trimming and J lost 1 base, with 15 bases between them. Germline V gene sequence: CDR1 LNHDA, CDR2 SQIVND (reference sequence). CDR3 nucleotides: TGTGCCAGTAGCGTCCGGGACACCCCCCAAGAGACCCAGTACTTC. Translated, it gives CASSVRDTPQETQYF.

CDR3 sequence reads: CATGSGGSVQFF. CDR3 coding DNA: TGTGCCACCGGGAGTGGCGGGTCCGTGCAGTTCTTC. The chain uses TRBV24-1 and TRBJ2-1; TRBD2 is a possible D gene (5 bases). This CDR3 is built from 12 residues. Trimming pared 9 bases from V and 12 bases from J, leaving 17 bases between. From germline, CDR1 is KGHDR and CDR2 SFDVKD.

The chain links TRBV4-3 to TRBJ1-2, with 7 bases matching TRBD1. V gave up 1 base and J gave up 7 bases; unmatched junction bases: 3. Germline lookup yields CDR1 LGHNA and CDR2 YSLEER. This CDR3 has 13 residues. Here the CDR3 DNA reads TGCGCCAGCAGCCAAGGACAGGGCTTTGGCTACACCTTC. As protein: CASSQGQGFGYTF.

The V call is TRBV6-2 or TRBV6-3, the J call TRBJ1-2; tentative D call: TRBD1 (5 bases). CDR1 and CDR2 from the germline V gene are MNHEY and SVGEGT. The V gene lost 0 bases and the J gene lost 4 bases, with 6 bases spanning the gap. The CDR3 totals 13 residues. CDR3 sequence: CASSYSTVYGYTF. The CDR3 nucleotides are TGTGCCAGCAGTTACTCGACAGTCTATGGCTACACCTTC.

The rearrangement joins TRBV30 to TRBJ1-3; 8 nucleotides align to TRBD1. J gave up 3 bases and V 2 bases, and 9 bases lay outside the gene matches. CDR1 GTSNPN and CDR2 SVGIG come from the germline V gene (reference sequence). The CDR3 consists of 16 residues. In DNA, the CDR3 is TGTGCCTGGAGTCCACGGACAGGGAATCATGGAAACACCATATATTTT. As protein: CAWSPRTGNHGNTIYF.

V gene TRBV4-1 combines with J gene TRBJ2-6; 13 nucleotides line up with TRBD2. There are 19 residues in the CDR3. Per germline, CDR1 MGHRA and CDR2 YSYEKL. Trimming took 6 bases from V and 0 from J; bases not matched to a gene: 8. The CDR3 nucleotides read TGCGCCAGCAGGCCAGCCGGGACTAGCGGGACCTCTGGGGCCAACGTCCTGACTTTC. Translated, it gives CASRPAGTSGTSGANVLTF.

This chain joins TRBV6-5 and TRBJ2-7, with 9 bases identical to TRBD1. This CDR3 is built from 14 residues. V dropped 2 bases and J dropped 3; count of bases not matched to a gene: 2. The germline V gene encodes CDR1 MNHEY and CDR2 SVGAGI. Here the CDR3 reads CASSYRDRVYEQYF. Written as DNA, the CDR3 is TGTGCCAGCAGTTACAGGGACAGGGTCTACGAGCAGTACTTC.

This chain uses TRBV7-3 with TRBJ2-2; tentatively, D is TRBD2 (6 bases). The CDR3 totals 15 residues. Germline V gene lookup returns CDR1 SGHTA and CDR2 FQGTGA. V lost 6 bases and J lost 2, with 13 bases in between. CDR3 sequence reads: CASRKSGHNTGELFF. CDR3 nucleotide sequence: TGTGCCAGCAGAAAAAGCGGGCATAACACCGGGGAGCTGTTTTTT.

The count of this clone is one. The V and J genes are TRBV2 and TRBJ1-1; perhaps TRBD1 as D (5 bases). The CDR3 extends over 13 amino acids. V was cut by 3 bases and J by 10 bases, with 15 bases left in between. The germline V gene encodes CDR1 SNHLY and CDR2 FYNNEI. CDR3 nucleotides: TGTGCCAGCAGTGAGGGGGGGATACGGGCAGCTTTCTTT. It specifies CASSEGGIRAAFF.

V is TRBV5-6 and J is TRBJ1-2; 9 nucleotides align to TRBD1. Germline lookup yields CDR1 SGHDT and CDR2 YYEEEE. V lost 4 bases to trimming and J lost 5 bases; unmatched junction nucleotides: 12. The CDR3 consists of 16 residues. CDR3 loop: CASSTEGTGMGYGYTF. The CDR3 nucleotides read TGTGCCAGCAGCACGGAAGGGACAGGGATGGGTTATGGCTACACCTTC.

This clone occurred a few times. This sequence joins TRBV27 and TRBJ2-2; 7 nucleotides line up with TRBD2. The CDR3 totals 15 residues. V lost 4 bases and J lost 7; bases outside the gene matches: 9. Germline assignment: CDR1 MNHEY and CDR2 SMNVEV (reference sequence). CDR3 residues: CASSSRDYRGGELFF. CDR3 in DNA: TGTGCCAGCAGTTCCCGGGACTATCGGGGCGGGGAGCTGTTTTTT.

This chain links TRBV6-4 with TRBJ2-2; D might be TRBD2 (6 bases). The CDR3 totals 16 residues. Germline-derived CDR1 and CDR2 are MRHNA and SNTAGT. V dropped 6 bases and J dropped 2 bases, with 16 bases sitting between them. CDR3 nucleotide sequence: TGTGCCAGCAGAGCTAGCGCGAGGTCCAACACCGGGGAGCTGTTTTTT. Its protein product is CASRASARSNTGELFF.

Here the CDR3 DNA reads TGTGCCAGCAGTTCAAAGTCAGGATCTGGAAACACCATATATTTT. Encoded protein: CASSSKSGSGNTIYF. V is TRBV7-2 and J is TRBJ1-3; D call uncertain. Trimming took off 6 bases at V and 1 base at J, with 13 bases between the two ends. CDR3 size: 15 residues. In germline, CDR1 is SGHTA, CDR2 FQGNSA.

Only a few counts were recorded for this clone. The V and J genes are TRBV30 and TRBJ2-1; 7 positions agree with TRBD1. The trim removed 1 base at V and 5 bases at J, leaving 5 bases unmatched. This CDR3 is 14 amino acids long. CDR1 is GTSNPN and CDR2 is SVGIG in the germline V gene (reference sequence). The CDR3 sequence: CAWSASGTDNEQFF. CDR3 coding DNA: TGTGCCTGGAGTGCCTCCGGGACAGACAATGAGCAGTTCTTC.

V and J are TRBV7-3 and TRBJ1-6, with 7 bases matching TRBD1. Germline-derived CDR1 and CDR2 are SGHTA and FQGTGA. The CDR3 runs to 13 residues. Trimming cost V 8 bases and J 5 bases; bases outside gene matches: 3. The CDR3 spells CASGQANNSPLHF. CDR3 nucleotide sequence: TGTGCCAGCGGACAGGCGAATAATTCACCCCTCCACTTT.

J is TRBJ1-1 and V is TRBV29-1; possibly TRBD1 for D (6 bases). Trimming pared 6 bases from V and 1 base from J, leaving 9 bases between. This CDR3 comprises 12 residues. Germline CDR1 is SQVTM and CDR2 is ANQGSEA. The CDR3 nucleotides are TGCAGCGTCCGCAGGGGGAACACTGAAGCTTTCTTT. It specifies CSVRRGNTEAFF.